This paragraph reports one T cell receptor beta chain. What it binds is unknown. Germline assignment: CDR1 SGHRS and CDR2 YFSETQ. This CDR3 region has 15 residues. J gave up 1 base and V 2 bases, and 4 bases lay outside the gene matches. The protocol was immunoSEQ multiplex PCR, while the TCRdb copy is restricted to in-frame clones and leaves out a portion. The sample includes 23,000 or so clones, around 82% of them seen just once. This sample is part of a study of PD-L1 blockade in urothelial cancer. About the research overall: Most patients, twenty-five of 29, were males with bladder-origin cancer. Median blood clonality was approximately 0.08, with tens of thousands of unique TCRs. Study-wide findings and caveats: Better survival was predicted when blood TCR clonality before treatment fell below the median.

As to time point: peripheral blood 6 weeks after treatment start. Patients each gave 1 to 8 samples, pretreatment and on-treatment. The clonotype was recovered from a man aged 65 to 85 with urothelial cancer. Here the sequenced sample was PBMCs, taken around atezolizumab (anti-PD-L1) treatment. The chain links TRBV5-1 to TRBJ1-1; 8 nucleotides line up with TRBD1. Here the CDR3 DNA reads TGCGCCAGCAGCTTCCGGACAGGGCCGAACACTGAAGCTTTCTTT. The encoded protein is CASSFRTGPNTEAFF.